Listed below are T cell receptor beta chains from one sample, sequenced in a study of T-cell memory formation after mild COVID-19. Each CDR3 protein gets one entry after TCRdb re-called the 5' RACE reads with MiXCR. The repertoire holds some 280,000 distinct CDR3 sequences, with roughly 15% as singletons. Sequencing used PBMCs or a T cell subset sorted from them (not recorded which). The receptors originated from a man aged 18 to 30 who had mild COVID-19 (a few samples of this study predate the infection). Cell type and time point are not known. The CDR3 runs from the conserved cysteine through the conserved F or W. D genes are given only for firm matches. Size is stated for part of the rows, as once, few or many counts, or as a class when the clone is expanded.

clone size	V gene	D gene	J gene	CDR3 protein	CDR3 DNA
NA	TRBV7-2	NA	TRBJ2-7	CASSLKGSGYEQYF	TGTGCCAGCAGCTTAAAAGGGTCAGGCTACGAGCAGTACTTC
NA	TRBV7-2	NA	TRBJ2-5	CASSLKMLVTQYF	TGTGCCAGCAGCTTGAAGATGTTAGTGACCCAGTACTTC
many	TRBV5-4	NA	TRBJ1-4	CASSLPGSKLFF	TGTGCCAGCAGCTTGCCCGGATCAAAACTGTTTTTT
NA	TRBV6-5	NA	TRBJ2-2	CASRTGFANTGELFF	TGTGCCAGCAGAACAGGGTTCGCGAACACCGGGGAGCTGTTTTTT
NA	TRBV5-1	NA	TRBJ1-2	CASSFRDGTNYGYTF	TGCGCCAGCAGCTTCCGGGACGGCACTAACTATGGCTACACCTTC
NA	TRBV7-2	NA	TRBJ2-3	CASSLGLELPQYF	TGTGCCAGCAGCTTAGGACTGGAGCTTCCGCAGTATTTT
NA	TRBV2	NA	TRBJ1-5	CASSDGGTSQPQHF	TGTGCCAGCAGTGATGGAGGGACTAGTCAGCCCCAGCATTTT
few	TRBV12-3/TRBV12-4	TRBD2	TRBJ2-1	CASRPGTSLHEQFF	TGTGCCAGCAGGCCCGGGACTAGCCTCCATGAGCAGTTCTTC
few	TRBV7-9	NA	TRBJ2-7	CASSPYGSYEQYF	TGTGCCAGCAGTCCGTACGGCAGCTACGAGCAGTACTTC
NA	TRBV6-4	NA	TRBJ2-1	CASSVLAFNEQFF	TGTGCCAGCAGTGTTTTAGCGTTCAATGAGCAGTTCTTC
few	TRBV18	TRBD1	TRBJ1-1	CASSPRGRANTEAFF	TGTGCCAGCTCACCAAGGGGGCGCGCAAACACTGAAGCTTTCTTT
NA	TRBV7-2	TRBD2	TRBJ2-1	CASSLPSSGSSYNEQFF	TGTGCCAGCAGCTTACCGTCTAGCGGGAGCTCCTACAATGAGCAGTTCTTC
NA	TRBV18	NA	TRBJ1-2	CASSPLDLQGHGYTF	TGTGCCAGCTCACCACTCGATTTGCAGGGCCATGGCTACACCTTC
few	TRBV5-1	TRBD1	TRBJ2-1	CASSLPQGAWNEQFF	TGCGCCAGCAGCTTGCCCCAGGGGGCATGGAATGAGCAGTTCTTC
once	TRBV5-6	TRBD1	TRBJ2-2	CASSSGQTYTGELFF	TGTGCCAGCAGCTCGGGACAGACGTACACCGGGGAGCTGTTTTTT
few	TRBV7-2	NA	TRBJ2-1	CASRDRGSRFSYNEQFF	TGTGCCAGCAGGGATCGGGGCAGTAGATTCTCCTACAATGAGCAGTTCTTC